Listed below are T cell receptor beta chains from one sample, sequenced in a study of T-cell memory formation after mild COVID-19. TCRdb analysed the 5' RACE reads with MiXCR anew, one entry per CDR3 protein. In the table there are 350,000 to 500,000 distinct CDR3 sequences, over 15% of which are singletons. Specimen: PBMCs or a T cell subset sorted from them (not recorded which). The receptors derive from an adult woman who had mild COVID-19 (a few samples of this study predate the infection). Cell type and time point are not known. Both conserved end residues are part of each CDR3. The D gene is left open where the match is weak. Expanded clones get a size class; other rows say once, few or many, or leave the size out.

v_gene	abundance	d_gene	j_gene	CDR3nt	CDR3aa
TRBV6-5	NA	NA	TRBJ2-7	TGTGCCAGCAGTTATGGACCCACCTACGAGCAGTACTTC	CASSYGPTYEQYF
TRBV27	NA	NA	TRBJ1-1	TGTGCCAGCAGTTTATCGGTCGACACTGAAGCTTTCTTT	CASSLSVDTEAFF
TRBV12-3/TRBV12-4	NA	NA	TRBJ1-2	TGTGCCAGCAGTTTAATCGCGGAGACTGTGGACTATGGCTACACCTTC	CASSLIAETVDYGYTF
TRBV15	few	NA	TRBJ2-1	TGTGCCACCAGCAGCGAGAAGGGATCCTACAATGAGCAGTTCTTC	CATSSEKGSYNEQFF
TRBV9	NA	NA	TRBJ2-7	TGTGCCAGCAGCGTCACAGCCTCCTACGAGCAGTACTTC	CASSVTASYEQYF
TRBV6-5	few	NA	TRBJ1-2	TGTGCCAGCAGTTACTCGCAGGGCTATGGCTACACCTTC	CASSYSQGYGYTF
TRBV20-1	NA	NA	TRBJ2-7	TGCAGTGCCGTTCCCCTTGACAGGCCGGGCTACGAGCAGTACTTC	CSAVPLDRPGYEQYF
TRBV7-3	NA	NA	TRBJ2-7	TGTGCCAGCAGCCCGACCCCGGACAGCTACGAGCAGTACTTC	CASSPTPDSYEQYF
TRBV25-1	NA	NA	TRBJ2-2	TGTGCCAGCCAGGACGGACTCAACACCGGGGAGCTGTTTTTT	CASQDGLNTGELFF
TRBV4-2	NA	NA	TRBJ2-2	TGTGCCAGCAGCCAAGACCCTCCAATCGGGGAGCTGTTTTTT	CASSQDPPIGELFF
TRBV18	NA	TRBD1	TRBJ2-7	TGTGCCAGCTCAGCCGACAGGGGTCACTCCTACGAGCAGTACTTC	CASSADRGHSYEQYF
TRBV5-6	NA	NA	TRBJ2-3	TGTGCCAGCAGCTTGGGTAGTTACACAGATACGCAGTATTTT	CASSLGSYTDTQYF
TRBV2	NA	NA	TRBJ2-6	TGTGCCAAACAATGGGACGGACGCTCTGGGGCCAACGTCCTGACTTTC	CAKQWDGRSGANVLTF
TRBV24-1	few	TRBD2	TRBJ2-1	TGTGCCACCAGTGATCCCCAGCCCGGGGCTAGCGGGGGGGGCTACAATGAGCAGTTCTTC	CATSDPQPGASGGGYNEQFF
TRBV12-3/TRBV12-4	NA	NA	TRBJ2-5	TGTGCCAGCAGTTCCTCAGGGGTCCAGTACTTC	CASSSSGVQYF
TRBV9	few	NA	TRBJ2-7	TGTGCCAGCAGCGCTGGGGGGGACACCTACGAGCAGTACTTC	CASSAGGDTYEQYF
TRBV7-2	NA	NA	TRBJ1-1	TGTGCCAGCAGCCCGGCCGAGGGCGGGACGGCGAACACTGAAGCTTTCTTT	CASSPAEGGTANTEAFF
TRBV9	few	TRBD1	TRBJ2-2	TGTGCCAGCAGCGTCCCCCTGGGACAGTACACCGGGGAGCTGTTTTTT	CASSVPLGQYTGELFF
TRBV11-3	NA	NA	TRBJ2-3	TGTGCCAGCAGCCTACGTTCCGAGCTTTCCGGTACGCAGTATTTT	CASSLRSELSGTQYF
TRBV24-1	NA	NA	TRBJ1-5	TGTGCCACCAGTCGGGGCAATCAGCCCCAGCATTTT	CATSRGNQPQHF
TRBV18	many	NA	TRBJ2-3	TGTGCCAGCTCACCTTCATTCGGTTTGGATACGCAGTATTTT	CASSPSFGLDTQYF
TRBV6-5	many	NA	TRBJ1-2	TGTGCCAGCAGAACACCCGGGGGGAAAGGCTACACCTTC	CASRTPGGKGYTF
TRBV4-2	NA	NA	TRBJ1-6	TGTGCCAGCAGCCGAGACCCCTTCCAAACCTATAATTCACCCCTCCACTTT	CASSRDPFQTYNSPLHF
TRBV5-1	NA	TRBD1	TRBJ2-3	TGCGCCAGCAGCTTCGCCGGGACAGGAACGGGTGATACGCAGTATTTT	CASSFAGTGTGDTQYF
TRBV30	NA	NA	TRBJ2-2	TGTGCCTGGAGGATGTCGGGACGACCGAACACCGGGGAGCTGTTTTTT	CAWRMSGRPNTGELFF
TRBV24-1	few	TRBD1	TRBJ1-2	TGTGCCGTTTCGACAGGGTACTATGGCTACACCTTC	CAVSTGYYGYTF
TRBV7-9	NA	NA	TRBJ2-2	TGTGCCAGCAGCCCCGGGAACACCGGGGAGCTGTTTTTT	CASSPGNTGELFF
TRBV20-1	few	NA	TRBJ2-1	TGCAGTGCTAGAGTAGGGCTAGGCAAATCCTGGAGCGATGAGCAGTTCTTC	CSARVGLGKSWSDEQFF
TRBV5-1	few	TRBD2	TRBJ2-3	TGCGCCAGCAGCGTCCTTGGACTGACTAGCGGGGGGGAATACACAGATACGCAGTATTTT	CASSVLGLTSGGEYTDTQYF
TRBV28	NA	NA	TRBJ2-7	TGTGCCAGCTTGAGGGGGGATTCACCCTACGAGCAGTACTTC	CASLRGDSPYEQYF
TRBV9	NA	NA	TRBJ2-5	TGTGCCAGCAGCGTCAGGGGGACAGCGGGGGAGACCCAGTACTTC	CASSVRGTAGETQYF
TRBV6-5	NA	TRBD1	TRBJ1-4	TGTGCCAGCAGCCCCACCGGGACAGGGGGCGCGGGGGGAAAACTGTTTTTT	CASSPTGTGGAGGKLFF
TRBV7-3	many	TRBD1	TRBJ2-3	TGTGCCAGCAGCTTAATTCCGGGACAGGGCACAGATACGCAGTATTTT	CASSLIPGQGTDTQYF
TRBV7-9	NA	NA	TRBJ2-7	TGTGCCAGCAGCTTAATCGGGGTTTCCTACGAGCAGTACTTC	CASSLIGVSYEQYF
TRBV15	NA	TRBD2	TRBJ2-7	TGTGCCACCAGCAGAGATGCATTCCGTGGGCTAGCGGGAGGAGTAGAGCAGTACTTC	CATSRDAFRGLAGGVEQYF
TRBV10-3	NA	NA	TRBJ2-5	TGTGCCATCAAGGGCCTGGGACCGCAAGAGACCCAGTACTTC	CAIKGLGPQETQYF
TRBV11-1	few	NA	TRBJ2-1	TGTGCCAGCAGCTTAAATTTTCGGTACCCGGATGAGCAGTTCTTC	CASSLNFRYPDEQFF
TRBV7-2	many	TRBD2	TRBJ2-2	TGTGCCAGCAGCCTTGGACTAGCGGGGTCCACCGGGGAGCTGTTTTTT	CASSLGLAGSTGELFF